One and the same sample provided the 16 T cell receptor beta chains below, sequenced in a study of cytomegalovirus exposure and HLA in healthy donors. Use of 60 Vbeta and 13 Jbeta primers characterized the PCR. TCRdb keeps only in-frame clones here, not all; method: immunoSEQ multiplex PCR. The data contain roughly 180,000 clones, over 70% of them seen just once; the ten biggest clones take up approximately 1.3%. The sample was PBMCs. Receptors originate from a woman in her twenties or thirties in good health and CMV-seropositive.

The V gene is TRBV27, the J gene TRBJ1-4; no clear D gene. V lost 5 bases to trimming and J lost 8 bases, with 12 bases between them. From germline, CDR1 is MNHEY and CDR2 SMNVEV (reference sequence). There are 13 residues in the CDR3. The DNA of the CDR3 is TGTGCCAGCAGTCCCTCGGTATGGGAAAAACTGTTTTTT. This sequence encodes CASSPSVWEKLFF.

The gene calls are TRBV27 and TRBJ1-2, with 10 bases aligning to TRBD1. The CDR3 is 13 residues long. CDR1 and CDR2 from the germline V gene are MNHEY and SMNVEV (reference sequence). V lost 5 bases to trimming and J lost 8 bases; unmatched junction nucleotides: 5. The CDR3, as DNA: TGTGCCAGCAGTACGACAGGGGGCAAGGGCTACACCTTC. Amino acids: CASSTTGGKGYTF.

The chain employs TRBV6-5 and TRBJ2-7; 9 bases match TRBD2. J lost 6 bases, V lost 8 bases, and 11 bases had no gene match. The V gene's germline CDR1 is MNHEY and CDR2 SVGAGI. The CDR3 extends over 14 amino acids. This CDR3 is CASRPGGRVTEQYF. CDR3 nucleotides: TGTGCCAGCCGACCAGGCGGGAGGGTTACCGAGCAGTACTTC.

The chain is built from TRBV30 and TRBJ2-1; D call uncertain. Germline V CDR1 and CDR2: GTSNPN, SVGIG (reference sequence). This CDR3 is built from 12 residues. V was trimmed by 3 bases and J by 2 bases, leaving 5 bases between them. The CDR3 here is CAWSGAYNEQFF. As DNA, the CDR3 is TGTGCCTGGAGCGGAGCCTACAATGAGCAGTTCTTC. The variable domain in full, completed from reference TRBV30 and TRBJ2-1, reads SQTIHQWPATLVQPVGSPLSLECTVEGTSNPNLYWYRQAAGRGLQLLFYSVGIGQISSEVPQNLSASRPQDRQFILSSKKLLLSDSGFYLCAWSGAYNEQFFGPGTRLTVL.

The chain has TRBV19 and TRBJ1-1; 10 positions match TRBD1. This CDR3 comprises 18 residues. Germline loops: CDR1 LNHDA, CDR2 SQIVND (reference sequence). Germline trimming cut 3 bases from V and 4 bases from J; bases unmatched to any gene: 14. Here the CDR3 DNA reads TGTGCCAGTAGTATCCGCTCCTCCGGACAGGGGGTCGCCACTGAAGCTTTCTTT. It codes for CASSIRSSGQGVATEAFF.

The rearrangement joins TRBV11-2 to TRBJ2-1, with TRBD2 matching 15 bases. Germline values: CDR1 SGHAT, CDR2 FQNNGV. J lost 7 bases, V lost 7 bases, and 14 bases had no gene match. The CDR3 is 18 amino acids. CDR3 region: CASTLGRTSGRVGNEQFF. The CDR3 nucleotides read TGTGCCAGCACATTAGGGCGGACTAGCGGGAGGGTCGGAAATGAGCAGTTCTTC.

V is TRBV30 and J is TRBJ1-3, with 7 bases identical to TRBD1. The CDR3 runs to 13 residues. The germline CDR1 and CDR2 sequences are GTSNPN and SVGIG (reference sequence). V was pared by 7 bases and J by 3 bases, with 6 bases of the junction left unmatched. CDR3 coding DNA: TGTGCCTTCACAGGGGCCCTTGGAAACACCATATATTTT. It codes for CAFTGALGNTIYF.

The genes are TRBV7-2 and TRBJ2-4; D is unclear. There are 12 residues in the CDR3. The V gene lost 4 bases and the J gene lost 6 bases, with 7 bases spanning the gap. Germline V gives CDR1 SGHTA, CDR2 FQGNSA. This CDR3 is CASSSLGNIQYF. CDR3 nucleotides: TGTGCCAGCAGCTCCCTAGGAAACATTCAGTACTTC.

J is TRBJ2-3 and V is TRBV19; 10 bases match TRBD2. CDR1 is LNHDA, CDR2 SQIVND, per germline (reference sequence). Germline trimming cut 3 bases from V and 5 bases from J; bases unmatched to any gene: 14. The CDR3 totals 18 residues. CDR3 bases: TGTGCCAGTAGTATTGGGGTAGCGGGAGGCCGAGGGGGAGATACGCAGTATTTT. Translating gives CASSIGVAGGRGGDTQYF.

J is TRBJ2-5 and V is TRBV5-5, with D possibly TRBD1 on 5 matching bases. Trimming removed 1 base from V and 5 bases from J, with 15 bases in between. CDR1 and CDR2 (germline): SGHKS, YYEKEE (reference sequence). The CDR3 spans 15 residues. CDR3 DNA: TGTGCCAGCAGCTTGATCACAGGCCTGGATGAGACCCAGTACTTC. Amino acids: CASSLITGLDETQYF.

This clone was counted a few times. The chain's CDR3 is CASSTRTDTGELFF. In DNA, the CDR3 is TGCGCCAGCAGCACCAGGACAGACACCGGGGAGCTGTTTTTT. The chain has TRBV5-1 and TRBJ2-2; tentative D call: TRBD1 (6 bases). The CDR3 contains 14 residues. From germline, CDR1 is SGHRS and CDR2 YFSETQ. V was cut by 4 bases and J by 3 bases, with 10 bases left in between.

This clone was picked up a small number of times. The CDR3 coding sequence is TGCAGCGTGCTAGGGGGGGGAGCGGGTGAGCAGTTCTTC. Translated, it gives CSVLGGGAGEQFF. J is TRBJ2-1 and V is TRBV29-1; D might be TRBD2 (7 bases). V lost 6 bases to trimming and J lost 9 bases, with 18 bases between them. This CDR3 contains 13 residues. Germline V gene lookup returns CDR1 SQVTM and CDR2 ANQGSEA.

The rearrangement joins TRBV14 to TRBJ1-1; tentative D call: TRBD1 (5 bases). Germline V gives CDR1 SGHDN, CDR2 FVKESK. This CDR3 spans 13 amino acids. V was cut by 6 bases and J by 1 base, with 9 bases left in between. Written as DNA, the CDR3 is TGTGCCAGCAGTCTCACAGGGAACACTGAAGCTTTCTTT. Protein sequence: CASSLTGNTEAFF.

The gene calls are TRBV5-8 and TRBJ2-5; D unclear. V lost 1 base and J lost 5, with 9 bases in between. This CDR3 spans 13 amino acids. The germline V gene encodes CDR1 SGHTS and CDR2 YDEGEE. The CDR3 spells CASSLSGRETQYF. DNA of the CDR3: TGTGCCAGCAGCTTGTCAGGCCGGGAGACCCAGTACTTC.

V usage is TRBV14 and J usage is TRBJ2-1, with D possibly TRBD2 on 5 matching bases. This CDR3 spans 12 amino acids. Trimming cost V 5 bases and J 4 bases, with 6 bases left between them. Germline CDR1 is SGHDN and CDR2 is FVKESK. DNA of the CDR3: TGTGCCAGCAGCTCGGGGTACAATGAGCAGTTCTTC. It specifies CASSSGYNEQFF.

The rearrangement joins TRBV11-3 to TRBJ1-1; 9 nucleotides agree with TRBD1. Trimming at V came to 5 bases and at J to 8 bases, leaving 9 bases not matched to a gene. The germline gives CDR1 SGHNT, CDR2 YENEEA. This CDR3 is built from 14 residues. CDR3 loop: CASSPRDRVSEAFF. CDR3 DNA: TGTGCCAGCAGCCCCCGGGACAGGGTATCCGAAGCTTTCTTT.